Below are 19 T cell receptor beta chains sequenced from a single sample in a study of cytomegalovirus exposure and HLA in healthy donors. 60 Vbeta and 13 Jbeta primers were used in PCR. Produced via immunoSEQ multiplex PCR; TCRdb's table is partial and in-frame only. The profile shows about 110,000 clones, more than 70% of them singletons. Material: PBMCs. Receptors originate from a man aged 18-30 years in good health and CMV-seronegative.

The gene calls are TRBV28 and TRBJ2-7; 7 positions agree with TRBD1. CDR1 and CDR2 (germline): MDHEN, SYDVKM. V trimming: 5 bases; J trimming: 0 bases; junction bases outside the gene matches: 19. The CDR3 has 19 residues. The CDR3 nucleotides are TGTGCCAGCAGTAACATAGCCCTTCGTAGGTGGGACAGCTCCTACGAGCAGTACTTC. Protein: CASSNIALRRWDSSYEQYF.

This clone showed up just a few times. The chain uses TRBV2 and TRBJ2-5; 10 nucleotides line up with TRBD2. The CDR3 extends over 15 amino acids. Unmatched junction bases numbered 2, after V lost 2 bases and J lost 2 bases. Germline V lookup: CDR1 SNHLY, CDR2 FYNNEI. The CDR3 reads CASSENSGGQETQYF. The DNA for the CDR3 is TGTGCCAGCAGTGAAAATAGCGGGGGGCAAGAGACCCAGTACTTC.

The V and J genes are TRBV29-1 and TRBJ2-3; the match to TRBD2 covers 7 bases. CDR3 size: 14 residues. V was pared by 3 bases and J by 5 bases, with 8 bases of the junction left unmatched. Germline V gene sequence: CDR1 SQVTM, CDR2 ANQGSEA. The CDR3 coding sequence is TGCAGCGTTGAGTCAGCGGGGTGGGTAGATACGCAGTATTTT. This translates into CSVESAGWVDTQYF.

This clone was seen once. The chain is built from TRBV11-2 and TRBJ1-1; D remains unclear. V shed 5 bases and J shed 4 bases, with 14 bases lying between them. The CDR3 spans 14 residues. The germline gives CDR1 SGHAT, CDR2 FQNNGV. The CDR3 nucleotides are TGTGCCAGCAGCCCCCGGTCGGCGGGCACTGAAGCTTTCTTT. Its protein product is CASSPRSAGTEAFF.

A few counts support this clone. This chain joins TRBV6-6 and TRBJ1-1; 7 bases fit TRBD1. There are 12 residues in the CDR3. Germline CDR1 reads MNHNY; CDR2 reads SVGAGI (reference sequence). J lost 3 bases, V lost 7 bases, and 2 bases had no gene match. This chain's CDR3 is CASKGAYTEAFF. Written as DNA, the CDR3 is TGTGCCAGCAAGGGGGCTTACACTGAAGCTTTCTTT.

The chain combines TRBV6-5 with TRBJ2-1; 9 positions match TRBD2. The CDR3 totals 15 residues. V trimming: 2 bases; J trimming: 8 bases; junction bases outside the gene matches: 7. From germline, CDR1 is MNHEY and CDR2 SVGAGI. The CDR3 DNA is TGTGCCAGCAGTTACCTGAGCGGGGGGCTCGATGAGCAGTTCTTC. Protein sequence: CASSYLSGGLDEQFF.

The chain's CDR3 is CASSPDRGTSYEQYF. CDR3 nucleotide sequence: TGTGCCAGCTCACCCGACAGGGGGACTTCCTACGAGCAGTACTTC. The V and J genes are TRBV18 and TRBJ2-7; TRBD1 matches 9 bases. Germline values: CDR1 KGHSH, CDR2 LQKENI. The CDR3 totals 15 residues. Losses at the gene ends were 3 bases for V and 1 base for J; bases not matched to a gene: 4.

This rearrangement joins TRBV11-3 to TRBJ1-1, with a possible D match to TRBD1 (5 bases). The germline V gene has CDR1 SGHNT and CDR2 YENEEA. The V gene lost 5 bases and the J gene lost 4 bases, with 14 bases spanning the gap. The CDR3 has 14 amino acids. The CDR3 protein is CASSPGTVGTEAFF. The DNA for the CDR3 is TGTGCCAGCAGCCCGGGGACTGTGGGCACTGAAGCTTTCTTT.

The genes are TRBV27 and TRBJ1-5; possible D gene TRBD1, 6 bases. The CDR3 runs 13 residues. V shed 4 bases and J shed 5 bases, with 9 bases lying between them. CDR1 is MNHEY, CDR2 SMNVEV, per germline (reference sequence). The CDR3 sequence is CASSWGQDQPQHF. The CDR3 DNA is TGTGCCAGCAGTTGGGGGCAAGATCAGCCCCAGCATTTT.

This chain joins TRBV9 and TRBJ2-1; 9 nucleotides align to TRBD2. CDR3 length equals 17 residues. V lost 3 bases, J lost 0 bases, and 7 bases stayed unmatched. From germline, CDR1 is SGDLS and CDR2 YYNGEE. Written as DNA, the CDR3 is TGTGCCAGCAGCGAGCCCCATAGCGGGAGCTCCTACAATGAGCAGTTCTTC. This translates into CASSEPHSGSSYNEQFF.

The rearrangement uses TRBV5-8 and TRBJ1-6; no definite D call. Trimming removed 0 bases from V and 5 bases from J, with 6 bases in between. The germline V gene encodes CDR1 SGHTS and CDR2 YDEGEE. This CDR3 has 14 residues. CDR3 sequence: CASSLGVHNSPLHF. The CDR3 DNA reads TGTGCCAGCAGCTTGGGCGTCCATAATTCACCCCTCCACTTT.

The CDR3 DNA sequence: TGTGCCAGCAGTTCGGTAGCGGGGGACACAGATACGCAGTATTTT. It codes for CASSSVAGDTDTQYF. The rearrangement joins TRBV2 to TRBJ2-3; 9 nucleotides align to TRBD2. The CDR3 extends over 15 amino acids. V shed 5 bases, J shed 2 bases, and the junction held 5 bases outside the gene matches. Germline lookup yields CDR1 SNHLY and CDR2 FYNNEI.

The V gene is TRBV28, the J gene TRBJ2-3; D not resolved. CDR1 is MDHEN and CDR2 is SYDVKM in the germline V gene. The CDR3 has 14 amino acids. Between the trimmed V and J ends, which lost 3 bases and 2 bases, there was a span of 9 bases. The CDR3 reads CASSFTAYTDTQYF. The CDR3 coding sequence is TGTGCCAGCAGTTTTACCGCCTACACAGATACGCAGTATTTT. Full variable domain (rest looked up from reference TRBV28 and TRBJ2-3): DVKVTQSSRYLVKRTGEKVFLECVQDMDHENMFWYRQDPGLGLRLIYFSYDVKMKEKGDIPEGYSVSREKKERFSLILESASTNQTSMYLCASSFTAYTDTQYFGPGTRLTVL.

This chain uses TRBV12-2 with TRBJ2-6; TRBD2 is taken as the D call from the table, unchecked against the DNA. TRBV12-2 constitutes a pseudogene. The CDR3 contains 12 residues. CDR3 nucleotide sequence: TGTGCAAGTCGCCTGGGGGCCAACGTCCTGACTTTC. Its protein product is CASRLGANVLTF.

The sample holds a few counts of this clone. The rearrangement uses TRBV2 and TRBJ2-2; 10 nucleotides agree with TRBD1. This CDR3 spans 15 amino acids. Trimming took 7 bases from V and 6 from J; bases not matched to a gene: 8. Germline-derived CDR1 and CDR2 are SNHLY and FYNNEI. This CDR3 is CASTLGQGSAGELFF. CDR3 DNA sequence: TGTGCCAGCACACTGGGACAGGGGAGCGCCGGGGAGCTGTTTTTT.

A word on this clone: The sample contains more than one DNA sequence encoding this CDR3. This rearrangement joins TRBV25-1 to TRBJ1-3, with 7 nucleotides matching TRBD1. The V and J ends lost 7 bases and 0 bases, in that order; junction bases with no gene match: 6. Per the germline V gene, CDR1 is MGHDK and CDR2 is SYGVNS. The CDR3 is 15 amino acids. In DNA, the CDR3 is TGTGCCAGCACCCAGACAGGGATCTCTGGAAACACCATATATTTT. Amino acids: CASTQTGISGNTIYF.

The J gene is TRBJ2-3, the V gene TRBV9, with D perhaps matching TRBD2 (5 bases). Between the trimmed V and J ends, which lost 2 bases and 5 bases, there was a span of 12 bases. Per germline, CDR1 SGDLS and CDR2 YYNGEE. The CDR3 loop spans 14 amino acids. CDR3 DNA sequence: TGTGCCAGCAGCGTTCGTAGCGATCAAGATACGCAGTATTTT. It is translated as CASSVRSDQDTQYF.

This clone is a singleton in its sample. This rearrangement joins TRBV9 to TRBJ1-2; TRBD1 might be the D (6 bases). The CDR3 covers 15 residues. V lost 0 bases and J 8 bases, leaving 17 bases between the germline ends. CDR1 SGDLS and CDR2 YYNGEE come from the germline V gene. The CDR3 is CASSVGDTGTLGYTF. In DNA form, the CDR3 reads TGTGCCAGCAGCGTAGGAGATACAGGGACCCTGGGCTACACCTTC.

The J gene is TRBJ1-1, the V gene TRBV27; perhaps TRBD1 as D (5 bases). The CDR3 is 16 residues long. Trimming shortened V by 4 bases and J by 0 bases, and 15 bases separated the two germline ends. Germline loops: CDR1 MNHEY, CDR2 SMNVEV (reference sequence). The CDR3 DNA sequence: TGTGCCAGCAGTTCCGGATTCGGACACCTGAACACTGAAGCTTTCTTT. Its translation: CASSSGFGHLNTEAFF.